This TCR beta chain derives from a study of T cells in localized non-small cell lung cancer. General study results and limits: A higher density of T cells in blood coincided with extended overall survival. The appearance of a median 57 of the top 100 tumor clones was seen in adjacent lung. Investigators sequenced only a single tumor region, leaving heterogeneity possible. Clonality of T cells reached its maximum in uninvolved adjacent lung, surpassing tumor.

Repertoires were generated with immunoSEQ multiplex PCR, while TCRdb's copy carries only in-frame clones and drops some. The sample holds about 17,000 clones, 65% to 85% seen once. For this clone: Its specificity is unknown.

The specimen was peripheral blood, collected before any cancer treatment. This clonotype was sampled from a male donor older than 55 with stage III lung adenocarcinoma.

Written as DNA, the CDR3 is TGTGCCAGCAGTCCCTCTGGGGCAGGGGGCTACGAGCAGTACTTC. Protein: CASSPSGAGGYEQYF. V gene TRBV28 combines with J gene TRBJ2-7; 7 bases map to TRBD1. The ends lost 5 bases at V and 3 bases at J; junction bases unmatched: 10. The CDR3 runs 15 residues. The germline gives CDR1 MDHEN, CDR2 SYDVKM.